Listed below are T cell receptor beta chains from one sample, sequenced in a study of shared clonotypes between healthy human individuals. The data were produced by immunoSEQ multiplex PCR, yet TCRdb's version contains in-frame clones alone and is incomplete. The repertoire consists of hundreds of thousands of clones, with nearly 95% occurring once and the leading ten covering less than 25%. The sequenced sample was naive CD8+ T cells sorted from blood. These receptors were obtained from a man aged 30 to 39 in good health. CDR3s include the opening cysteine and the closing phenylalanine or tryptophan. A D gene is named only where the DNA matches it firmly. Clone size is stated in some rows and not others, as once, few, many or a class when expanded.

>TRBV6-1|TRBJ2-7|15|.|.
TGTGCCAGCAGTGAAGTCGGTGGTTCTGCCTACGAGCAGTACTTC
CASSEVGGSAYEQYF
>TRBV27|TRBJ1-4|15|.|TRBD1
TGTGCCAGCAGTCCAAGGGACAGGGGGGAGGAAAAACTGTTTTTT
CASSPRDRGEEKLFF
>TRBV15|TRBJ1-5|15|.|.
TGTGCCACCAGCAGAGATCGCAGCCCCAATCAGCCCCAGCATTTT
CATSRDRSPNQPQHF
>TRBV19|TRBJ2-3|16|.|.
TGTGCCAGTAGTAAATCCGTGGGCCGACTAACAGATACGCAGTATTTT
CASSKSVGRLTDTQYF
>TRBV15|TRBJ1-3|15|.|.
TGTGCCACCAGCAGAGGGGGCAGGGTAGGAAACACCATATATTTT
CATSRGGRVGNTIYF
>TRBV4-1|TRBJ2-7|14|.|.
TGCGCCAGCAGCCAAGAACAGGTTACCTACGAGCAGTACTTC
CASSQEQVTYEQYF
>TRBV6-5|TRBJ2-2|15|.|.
TGTGCCAGCAGTTACTCGATAGGGGGGCCCGGGGAGCTGTTTTTT
CASSYSIGGPGELFF
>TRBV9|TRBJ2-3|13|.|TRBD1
TGTGCCAGCAGCGGACAGGGTCCAGATACGCAGTATTTT
CASSGQGPDTQYF
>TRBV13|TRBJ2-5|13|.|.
TGTGCCAGCAGCCCCGGGGGCCAAGAGACCCAGTACTTC
CASSPGGQETQYF
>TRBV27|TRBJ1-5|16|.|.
TGTGCCAGCAGTCCGCGGGGCCACGCAAGCAATCAGCCCCAGCATTTT
CASSPRGHASNQPQHF
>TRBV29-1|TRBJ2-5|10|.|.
TGCAGCGTGCTCGGAGAGACCCAGTACTTC
CSVLGETQYF
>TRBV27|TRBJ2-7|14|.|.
TGTGCCAGCAGTCTCTCCAGGGGGGCCAGCGAGCAGTACTTC
CASSLSRGASEQYF
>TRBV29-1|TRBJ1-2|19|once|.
TGCAGCGTTGAAGGCGGAACAGTCAGCCCCCATCGTCGGACCTATGGCTACACCTTC
CSVEGGTVSPHRRTYGYTF
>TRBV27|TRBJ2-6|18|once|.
TGTGCCAGCAGTTTATCACCAGCATCAGAGTCCGGGGCCAACGTCCTGACTTTC
CASSLSPASESGANVLTF
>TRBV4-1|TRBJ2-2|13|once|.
TGCGCCAGCAGCCCGTGGGACACCGGGGAGCTGTTTTTT
CASSPWDTGELFF